A selection of T cell receptor beta chains follows, all from one sample in a study of response to subunit inactivated influenza vaccine. TCRdb called the RT-PCR reads again in MiXCR, with one record for every CDR3 protein. In the table there are roughly 150,000 distinct CDR3 sequences, about a tenth of which are singletons. The sequenced sample was non-naive T cells sorted from PBMCs, obtained more than 35 days after vaccination. The receptors here all came from a man aged 50 to 60 who received an inactivated influenza vaccine. Each CDR3 is given with its conserved first and last residue. D genes are given only for firm matches. The size entry is marked missing in some rows and otherwise reads once, few, many or a size class.

-	-	TRBV7-2	TRBJ2-7	TGTGCCAGCAGCTTAGTTCCGAGAACCTACGAGCAGTACTTC	CASSLVPRTYEQYF
many	TRBD2	TRBV11-2	TRBJ2-1	TGTGCCAGCAGCTCACTCCCCGGGACTAGCGGGCATTACAATGAGCAGTTCTTC	CASSSLPGTSGHYNEQFF
-	-	TRBV6-1	TRBJ1-1	TGTGCCAGCAGTGAAGGGCCAGGGGACACTGAAGCTTTCTTT	CASSEGPGDTEAFF
-	-	TRBV7-9	TRBJ1-2	TGTGCCAGCAGCCTTACAGGATCCCTGGGTGGCTACACCTTC	CASSLTGSLGGYTF
few	TRBD1	TRBV20-1	TRBJ1-3	TGCAGTGCCGTACAGGGGCGAAACACCATATATTTT	CSAVQGRNTIYF
-	-	TRBV4-2	TRBJ1-4	TGTGCCAGCAGCCCGGAGGCCGCTAATGAAAAACTGTTTTTT	CASSPEAANEKLFF
few	-	TRBV5-5	TRBJ1-5	TGTGCCAGCAGCCCCGGCGGGTCTGGCAATCAGCCCCAGCATTTT	CASSPGGSGNQPQHF
-	TRBD2	TRBV6-5	TRBJ2-3	TGTGCCAGCAGTTCGTGGACTAGCGGAGGAGATACGCAGTATTTT	CASSSWTSGGDTQYF
-	TRBD2	TRBV20-1	TRBJ2-5	TGCAGTGCTACCAGGCTGACTAGCGGGATGGGAGAGACCCAGTACTTC	CSATRLTSGMGETQYF
many	-	TRBV7-8	TRBJ1-5	TGTGCCAGCAGCCCCGGACAGTTTGGGCCCCAGCATTTT	CASSPGQFGPQHF
-	-	TRBV7-9	TRBJ1-6	TGTGCCAGCAGCATCGGGGGGAGGAATTCACCCCTCCACTTT	CASSIGGRNSPLHF
-	TRBD2	TRBV20-1	TRBJ2-3	TGCAGTGCTTACCTAGCGGGGTTCACAGATACGCAGTATTTT	CSAYLAGFTDTQYF
many	-	TRBV7-9	TRBJ2-1	TGTGCCAGCAGCCCATTAAACTACAATGAGCAGTTCTTC	CASSPLNYNEQFF
few	-	TRBV20-1	TRBJ2-3	TGCAGTGCTACGGGCGGCCACCAGGGGCATAGCGTCACAGATACGCAGTATTTT	CSATGGHQGHSVTDTQYF
many	TRBD1	TRBV3-1	TRBJ1-1	TGTGCCAGCAGCCCCACCGGGGCAGGGGGCACTGAAGCTTTCTTT	CASSPTGAGGTEAFF
-	TRBD1	TRBV6-4	TRBJ2-5	TGTGCCGGAAGACAGGGGGAACAAGAGACCCAGTACTTC	CAGRQGEQETQYF
-	-	TRBV6-2/TRBV6-3	TRBJ2-2	TGTGCCAGCAGTTACCAACTTACTACGACCGGGGAGCTGTTTTTT	CASSYQLTTTGELFF
-	-	TRBV6-2/TRBV6-3	TRBJ2-5	TGTGCCAGCATTGCGGCAGAAAGCATCCAAGAGACCCAGTACTTC	CASIAAESIQETQYF
few	TRBD2	TRBV9	TRBJ2-3	TGTGCCAGCAGCAGACAACTAGCGGGGGGCACAGATACGCAGTATTTT	CASSRQLAGGTDTQYF
few	-	TRBV7-8	TRBJ2-7	TGTGCCAGCAGCTTAGCGCTTAGCGGAGGTCCGTACGAGCAGTACTTC	CASSLALSGGPYEQYF
-	-	TRBV5-1	TRBJ2-5	TGCGCCAGCAGGGTAGGCCAAGAGACCCAGTACTTC	CASRVGQETQYF
few	-	TRBV4-1	TRBJ1-4	TGCGCCAGCAGCCAAGAACTGGCAGGAAATGAAAAACTGTTTTTT	CASSQELAGNEKLFF
-	TRBD1	TRBV6-2/TRBV6-3	TRBJ1-3	TGTGCCAGCACGCCGGGACAGCGTGCAGGAAACACCATATATTTT	CASTPGQRAGNTIYF
few	-	TRBV11-3	TRBJ2-1	TGTGCCAGCAGCTTAGGATTGGTGGTATACAATGAGCAGTTCTTC	CASSLGLVVYNEQFF
-	TRBD1	TRBV28	TRBJ2-7	TGTGCCAGCAGTTTATTAGGGGACAGGCTACGCTTC	CASSLLGDRLRF
few	-	TRBV5-1	TRBJ1-1	TGCGCCAGCAGCCAGGGTACTGAAGCTTTCTTT	CASSQGTEAFF
-	-	TRBV6-2/TRBV6-3	TRBJ2-7	TGTGCCAGCCGATTAGGGGTCCACGAGCAGTACTTC	CASRLGVHEQYF
-	-	TRBV5-3	TRBJ2-3	TGTGCCAGAAGCCCGACACAGGGTAGGGCGCAGTATTTT	CARSPTQGRAQYF
-	-	TRBV2	TRBJ2-3	TGTGCCAGCCACTCAGTAGCGGCAGATACGCAGTATTTT	CASHSVAADTQYF
-	-	TRBV20-1	TRBJ2-4	TGCAGTGCTACCCGAGGAGACCTTGGGGCCAAAAACATTCAGTACTTC	CSATRGDLGAKNIQYF
few	TRBD1	TRBV20-1	TRBJ1-6	TGCTCGGGACAGGGGTCCTATAATTCACCCCTCCACTTT	CSGQGSYNSPLHF
-	TRBD2	TRBV7-7	TRBJ2-3	TGTGCCAGCGCCGCGAGCGGGGCGAGCACAGATACGCAGTATTTT	CASAASGASTDTQYF
-	-	TRBV11-1	TRBJ2-3	TGTGCCAGCAGCTCTGATTTGGGGACAGATACGCAGTATTTT	CASSSDLGTDTQYF
-	TRBD1	TRBV2	TRBJ2-7	TGTGCCAGTAAAAGACAGGGGGGGGTCTACGAGCAGTACTTC	CASKRQGGVYEQYF
few	TRBD1	TRBV6-1	TRBJ2-1	TGTGCCAGCAGTCCGGGACAGGGTCCCTACAATGAGCAGTTCTTC	CASSPGQGPYNEQFF
many	-	TRBV28	TRBJ1-2	TGTGCCAGCAGCACCCGATATGGGTATGGCTACACCTTC	CASSTRYGYGYTF
-	-	TRBV20-1	TRBJ2-7	TGCAGTGCTAGAGATCGGGGCGAGCAGTACTTC	CSARDRGEQYF
many	TRBD1	TRBV27	TRBJ1-1	TGTGCCAGCAGTTTAGACAGGGTGGGGACTGAAGCTTTCTTT	CASSLDRVGTEAFF
many	TRBD1	TRBV20-1	TRBJ1-5	TGCAGTGCTAGGGGGACAGGATATAGCAATCAGCCCCAGCATTTT	CSARGTGYSNQPQHF
-	-	TRBV20-1	TRBJ2-1	TGCTGTGCTAGAGATAGGCTAGGGCGGAGCTCCTACAATGAGCAGTTCTTC	CCARDRLGRSSYNEQFF
few	-	TRBV20-1	TRBJ2-7	TGCAGTGCTAGTGGGGGGGCGAAAAACGAGCAGTACTTC	CSASGGAKNEQYF
many	TRBD1	TRBV28	TRBJ2-2	TGTGCCAGCAGTGTCCAGGGACAGCTGACACCCGGGGAGCTGTTTTTT	CASSVQGQLTPGELFF
few	-	TRBV24-1	TRBJ2-1	TGTGCCACCAGTGACAGGGATATACCCTACAATGAGCAGTTCTTC	CATSDRDIPYNEQFF
many	-	TRBV12-3/TRBV12-4	TRBJ2-6	TGTGCCAGCAGTTTAACTGGGGCCAACGTCCTGACTTTC	CASSLTGANVLTF
many	-	TRBV5-1	TRBJ2-7	TGCGCCAGCAGCAGGACGACAGACACCTACGAGCAGTACTTC	CASSRTTDTYEQYF
-	-	TRBV6-2/TRBV6-3	TRBJ2-2	TGTGCCAGCAGTTACTCTTCCGGAGAAGCGAACACCGGGGAGCTGTTTTTT	CASSYSSGEANTGELFF
few	TRBD1	TRBV19	TRBJ2-2	TGTGCCAGTAGTATAGAGGACAGGGATCTCACCGGGGAGCTGTTTTTT	CASSIEDRDLTGELFF
few	TRBD1	TRBV6-1	TRBJ2-4	TGTGCCAGCAGGGCAGGGACAGACCTAGCCAAAAACATTCAGTACTTC	CASRAGTDLAKNIQYF
-	TRBD2	TRBV27	TRBJ2-1	TGTGCCAGCAGTTTACCTAGCGGGGGGGCAGATTACAATGAGCAGTTCTTC	CASSLPSGGADYNEQFF
few	-	TRBV12-3/TRBV12-4	TRBJ2-2	TGTGCCAGCCGTACTTACCTAAGGACCCAGAACACCGGGGAGCTGTTTTTT	CASRTYLRTQNTGELFF
few	-	TRBV20-1	TRBJ2-7	TGCAGTGCTAGAGTTTTAGGATCCCCCTACGAGCAGTACTTC	CSARVLGSPYEQYF
many	TRBD2	TRBV5-1	TRBJ2-1	TGCGCCAGCAGTAGTTCGGGGGGGGGTTTCAATGAGCAGTTCTTC	CASSSSGGGFNEQFF
many	TRBD1	TRBV10-2	TRBJ2-2	TGCGCCAGCAGAGAGAAGACAGGGGGATTCAGCGGGGAGCTGTTTTTT	CASREKTGGFSGELFF
-	-	TRBV10-3	TRBJ1-6	TGTGCCATCAGTGCACTAGGACAGTGTGAAAATTCACCCCTCCACTTT	CAISALGQCENSPLHF
many	-	TRBV20-1	TRBJ1-5	TGCAGTGCTAGTATAGGGAAGGGACAGCCCCAGCATTTT	CSASIGKGQPQHF
many	-	TRBV7-2	TRBJ2-7	TGTGCCAGCAGCTTAGAGTCCGGACACGGATACGAGCAGTACTTC	CASSLESGHGYEQYF
many	TRBD2	TRBV7-2	TRBJ2-3	TGTGCCAGCAGCTTTGGCCTAGCGGGCGGAGATACGCAGTATTTT	CASSFGLAGGDTQYF
few	-	TRBV11-2	TRBJ2-3	TGTGCCAGCAGCCATGGACTCCGGGATACGCAGTATTTT	CASSHGLRDTQYF
many	-	TRBV11-2	TRBJ2-5	TGTGCCAGCAGCTTAGATCAGTCGGCCGCGGAGACCCAGTACTTC	CASSLDQSAAETQYF